Following are 8 T cell receptor beta chains from one sample sequenced in a study of blood T cell repertoires in COVID-19. Assay: immunoSEQ multiplex PCR; the TCRdb copy retains only in-frame clones and omits some. This sample yields 250,000 to 400,000 clones, of which roughly 86% are seen a single time; less than 6% belongs to the top ten. The sample consisted of PBMCs or T cells enriched from blood (not recorded which). The receptors come from a woman in her twenties or thirties who had recovered from COVID-19.

V is TRBV5-1 and J is TRBJ2-7, with TRBD1 matching 10 bases. V lost 0 bases, J lost 7 bases, and 7 bases stayed unmatched. The CDR3 spans 15 residues. Germline CDR1 reads SGHRS; CDR2 reads YFSETQ. CDR3 in DNA: TGCGCCAGCAGCTTGGCGTCGGGACAGGGGTTAGAGCAGTACTTC. It is translated as CASSLASGQGLEQYF.

This sequence joins TRBV27 and TRBJ2-5, with D maybe TRBD2 (6 bases). Germline CDR1 MNHEY, CDR2 SMNVEV (reference sequence). Trimming cost V 0 bases and J 1 base, with 15 bases left between them. The CDR3 loop spans 17 amino acids. This chain's CDR3 is CASSLSRSVRGQETQYF. CDR3 DNA: TGTGCCAGCAGTTTATCGAGAAGCGTGCGGGGCCAAGAGACCCAGTACTTC.

The chain couples TRBV18 to TRBJ2-3; tentatively, D is TRBD1 (5 bases). The CDR3 has 16 amino acids. V was cut by 6 bases and J by 0 bases, with 16 bases left in between. In germline, CDR1 is KGHSH, CDR2 LQKENI. The CDR3 DNA reads as TGTGCCAGCTCCCGATCTGCGGACACTAGCACAGATACGCAGTATTTT. As protein: CASSRSADTSTDTQYF.

The chain joins TRBV3-1 (or the pseudogene TRBV3-2) to TRBJ2-7; D may be TRBD1 (6 bases). V was pared by 3 bases and J by 3 bases, with 12 bases between. The length of the CDR3 is 14 residues. Germline V gene data show CDR1 as LGHDT and CDR2 as YNNKEL (reference sequence). The CDR3 loop is CASSHGTIFYEQYF. In DNA form, the CDR3 reads TGTGCCAGCAGCCATGGGACAATATTCTACGAGCAGTACTTC.

The rearrangement joins TRBV5-1 to TRBJ1-2; TRBD1 agrees at 7 bases. With 5 bases clipped from V and 4 bases from J, the junction kept 5 bases outside the gene matches. The CDR3 consists of 13 residues. Germline CDR1 and CDR2: SGHRS and YFSETQ. The CDR3 bases are TGCGCCAGCAGTTGGTCAGGGGGCTATGGCTACACCTTC. The encoded protein is CASSWSGGYGYTF.

The chain has TRBV5-1 and TRBJ2-2; D gene unclear. The CDR3 is made up of 12 amino acids. The germline CDR1 and CDR2 sequences are SGHRS and YFSETQ. The V end was cut by 4 bases, the J end by 7 bases, with 8 bases between. The CDR3 coding sequence is TGCGCCAGCAGCCCGTTTAACGGGGAGCTGTTTTTT. Translating it yields CASSPFNGELFF.

The rearrangement links TRBV15 to TRBJ2-1, with 7 positions matching TRBD1. CDR1 and CDR2 from the germline V gene are LNHNV and YYDKDF (reference sequence). V was pared by 0 bases and J by 15 bases, with 5 bases of the junction left unmatched. The CDR3 spans 12 residues. CDR3 region: CATSRDWGQWFF. CDR3 in DNA: TGTGCCACCAGCAGAGATTGGGGACAGTGGTTCTTC.

The rearrangement joins TRBV3-1 (or the pseudogene TRBV3-2) to TRBJ2-4; the D gene is possibly TRBD2 (5 bases). V was shortened by 2 bases and J by 0 bases, with 11 bases between the two germline ends. CDR1 is LGHDT, CDR2 YNNKEL, per germline (reference sequence). The CDR3 is 16 residues long. The CDR3 DNA sequence: TGTGCCAGCAGCCAACTAGCACTCCCAGCCAAAAACATTCAGTACTTC. This encodes CASSQLALPAKNIQYF.